The 30 T cell receptor beta chains below come from one sample, sequenced in a study of T-cell memory formation after mild COVID-19. TCRdb re-called the 5' RACE reads through MiXCR, storing one row per CDR3 protein. In the table there are about 180,000 distinct CDR3 sequences, approximately 16% of which are singletons. Sequencing was done on a sample of PBMCs or a T cell subset sorted from them (not recorded which). The receptor set was obtained from an adult woman who had mild COVID-19 (a few samples of this study predate the infection). Cell type and time point are not known.

The V call is TRBV19, the J call TRBJ2-7, with 7 positions matching TRBD1. The CDR3 runs 13 residues. Germline assignment: CDR1 LNHDA and CDR2 SQIVND (reference sequence). The V gene end was trimmed by 3 bases and the J gene end by 10 bases; junction bases not matched to a gene: 9. DNA for the CDR3: TGTGCCAGTAGTATCAAGGGGGCGAGATCCCAGTACTTC. It is translated as CASSIKGARSQYF.

This clonotype was observed a few times. The chain has TRBV10-3 and TRBJ2-1, with 11 nucleotides matching TRBD1. Germline trimming cut 11 bases from V and 7 bases from J; bases unmatched to any gene: 13. The length of the CDR3 is 15 residues. From germline, CDR1 is ENHRY and CDR2 SYGVKD. As DNA, the CDR3 is TGTGCCGCAGGTTCGGGGGACAGGGGGAGGAATGAGCAGTTCTTC. It yields the protein CAAGSGDRGRNEQFF.

The chain couples TRBV5-1 to TRBJ2-2; perhaps D is TRBD1 or TRBD2 (5 bases each). The V end lost 4 bases, the J end lost 3 bases, and 13 bases lay between the germline ends. The CDR3 is 15 residues long. Germline assignment: CDR1 SGHRS and CDR2 YFSETQ. The CDR3 DNA reads as TGCGCCAGCAGCCCTATGGGGACGGACACCGGGGAGCTGTTTTTT. Amino acids: CASSPMGTDTGELFF.

V usage is TRBV15 and J usage is TRBJ2-7; possibly TRBD1 for D (5 bases). Germline assignment: CDR1 LNHNV and CDR2 YYDKDF (reference sequence). The V and J ends lost 1 base and 1 base respectively, with 8 bases between them. The CDR3 loop spans 14 amino acids. CDR3 residues: CATSRGQGSYEQYF. CDR3 in DNA: TGTGCCACCAGCAGAGGCCAGGGATCCTACGAGCAGTACTTC.

This clonotype was recorded a few times. The chain joins TRBV5-8 to TRBJ2-3, with D perhaps assigned TRBD1 or TRBD2 (5 bases each). This CDR3 is built from 13 residues. V was shortened by 4 bases and J by 7 bases, with 13 bases between the two germline ends. CDR1 and CDR2 (germline): SGHTS, YDEGEE. As DNA, the CDR3 is TGTGCCAGCAGCCACGGGACCTCGAATACGCAGTATTTT. Translated: CASSHGTSNTQYF.

This clonotype was seen more than once but under ten times. The genes are TRBV5-1 and TRBJ2-1, with TRBD2 identical over 7 bases. CDR1 and CDR2 from the germline V gene are SGHRS and YFSETQ. This CDR3 is built from 15 residues. The J segment lost 7 bases and the V segment lost 1 base, leaving 8 bases of the junction unmatched. In DNA, the CDR3 is TGCGCCAGCAGCTTGTGGGCGGGGGAAACTAATGAGCAGTTCTTC. Translated: CASSLWAGETNEQFF.

This chain uses TRBV6-6 with TRBJ2-7, with 10 bases aligning to TRBD2. The CDR3 spans 14 residues. The V gene end was trimmed by 4 bases and the J gene end by 3 bases; junction bases not matched to a gene: 3. Germline V gene sequence: CDR1 MNHNY, CDR2 SVGAGI (reference sequence). The CDR3 DNA reads as TGTGCCAGCAGTTCCCTAGCGGGAGACTACGAGCAGTACTTC. It is translated as CASSSLAGDYEQYF.

V gene TRBV12-3 or TRBV12-4 combines with J gene TRBJ2-2, with 9 bases that match TRBD1. V lost 6 bases to trimming and J lost 4 bases; unmatched junction nucleotides: 3. The CDR3 is 14 amino acids. The CDR3 bases are TGTGCCAGCAGGAAGGGACAGGGCACCGGGGAGCTGTTTTTT. Translation gives CASRKGQGTGELFF.

This clonotype was counted only a few times. The V call is TRBV5-1, the J call TRBJ1-5; TRBD1 aligns across 9 bases. Looked up from germline, CDR1 is SGHRS and CDR2 is YFSETQ. This CDR3 spans 14 amino acids. V lost 4 bases to trimming and J lost 7 bases; unmatched junction nucleotides: 6. DNA for the CDR3: TGCGCCAGCAGCCCGGACAGGGGTGAACAGCCCCAGCATTTT. This codes for CASSPDRGEQPQHF.

The chain employs TRBV5-5 and TRBJ2-5; TRBD1 agrees at 7 bases. Per germline, CDR1 SGHKS and CDR2 YYEKEE (reference sequence). This CDR3 is 14 amino acids long. Losses at the gene ends were 3 bases for V and 1 base for J; bases not matched to a gene: 3. In DNA form, the CDR3 reads TGTGCCAGCAGCTACGACAGGGCCCAAGAGACCCAGTACTTC. Amino acids: CASSYDRAQETQYF.

The CDR3 DNA is TGTGCCAGCAGTCGGACAGGGGGAACCTACGAGCAGTACTTC. Its translation is CASSRTGGTYEQYF. The chain employs TRBV6-5 and TRBJ2-7; 10 nucleotides agree with TRBD1. The V gene end was trimmed by 5 bases and the J gene end by 2 bases; junction bases not matched to a gene: 3. The CDR3 runs to 14 residues. Germline V gene sequence: CDR1 MNHEY, CDR2 SVGAGI.

J is TRBJ1-6 and V is TRBV27; the D is unclear. Trimming removed 3 bases from V and 4 bases from J, with 13 bases in between. The CDR3 covers 16 residues. CDR1 is MNHEY, CDR2 SMNVEV, per germline (reference sequence). This CDR3 is CASSLSEQLYNSPLHF. The CDR3 DNA reads as TGTGCCAGCAGTTTGTCGGAACAGCTGTATAATTCACCCCTCCACTTT.

This chain uses TRBV20-1 with TRBJ1-2, with D possibly matching TRBD1 (6 bases). CDR3 length: 14 residues. The germline V gene has CDR1 DFQATT and CDR2 SNEGSKA (reference sequence). Deletions cut 2 bases from V and 2 bases from J, with 12 bases between. CDR3 sequence: CSARTGRSNYGYTF. The CDR3 bases are TGCAGTGCTAGAACAGGGAGGTCCAACTATGGCTACACCTTC.

This chain connects TRBV6-5 to TRBJ1-2; D is unresolved. Looked up from germline, CDR1 is MNHEY and CDR2 is SVGAGI. CDR3 length: 11 residues. Trimming cost V 7 bases and J 8 bases, with 11 bases left between them. The DNA of the CDR3 is TGTGCCAGCATAGGGCCCCGCGGCTACACCTTC. Protein sequence: CASIGPRGYTF.

V gene TRBV2 combines with J gene TRBJ1-6; TRBD1 matches 7 bases. CDR3 length: 14 amino acids. The ends lost 6 bases at V and 9 bases at J; junction bases unmatched: 8. The germline CDR1 and CDR2 sequences are SNHLY and FYNNEI. The CDR3 here is CASRTGASSSPLHF. CDR3 nucleotides: TGTGCCAGCAGAACAGGGGCATCCAGTTCACCCCTCCACTTT.

The genes are TRBV7-9 and TRBJ1-1; weak D call: TRBD1 (6 bases). The CDR3 loop spans 13 amino acids. Germline values: CDR1 SEHNR, CDR2 FQNEAQ (reference sequence). Deletions cut 1 base from V and 6 bases from J, with 9 bases between. The CDR3 DNA reads as TGTGCCAGCAGCTTAGAGGGGGGGTCTGAAGCTTTCTTT. Translating it yields CASSLEGGSEAFF.

V and J are TRBV7-6 and TRBJ2-2; 7 nucleotides line up with TRBD1. V shed 5 bases, J shed 6 bases, and the junction held 9 bases outside the gene matches. Germline V gene data show CDR1 as SGHVS and CDR2 as FNYEAQ. This CDR3 is built from 15 residues. The CDR3 region has the DNA TGTGCCAGCAGCGCAGCAGGGGGTGTGTCCGGGGAGCTGTTTTTT. Residues: CASSAAGGVSGELFF.

The rearrangement uses TRBV18 and TRBJ2-7, with 10 nucleotides matching TRBD2. The CDR3 runs 16 residues. Per the germline V gene, CDR1 is KGHSH and CDR2 is LQKENI. With 3 bases clipped from V and 3 bases from J, the junction kept 8 bases outside the gene matches. In DNA, the CDR3 is TGTGCCAGCTCACCGACTCTAGCGGGGGTTGGCTACGAGCAGTACTTC. This encodes CASSPTLAGVGYEQYF.

The table lists this clonotype with a few counts. V and J are TRBV3-1 and TRBJ2-7, with D perhaps TRBD2 (6 bases). CDR1 is LGHDT, CDR2 YNNKEL, per germline (reference sequence). This CDR3 comprises 12 residues. V lost 4 bases and J lost 12, with 16 bases in between. CDR3 protein: CASSRDSSVRYF. The CDR3 nucleotides read TGTGCCAGCAGCCGGGACTCCTCAGTGAGGTACTTC.

This clonotype was observed a handful of times. The chain is built from TRBV9 and TRBJ1-1; no clear D gene. Deletions cut 0 bases from V and 3 bases from J, with 15 bases between. Germline loops: CDR1 SGDLS, CDR2 YYNGEE. The CDR3 is 16 residues long. CDR3 region: CASSVGLSPGDTEAFF. The CDR3 coding sequence is TGTGCCAGCAGCGTAGGGTTATCTCCCGGGGACACTGAAGCTTTCTTT.

This clonotype was counted a few times. The V gene is TRBV5-5, the J gene TRBJ2-3; D is possibly TRBD1 (5 bases). The ends were cut back, 5 bases at V and 4 bases at J, with 8 bases in the middle. CDR1 is SGHKS and CDR2 is YYEKEE in the germline V gene (reference sequence). This CDR3 comprises 12 residues. CDR3 nucleotides: TGTGCCAGCAGGGACACCCCAGATACGCAGTATTTT. Its translation is CASRDTPDTQYF.

The chain joins TRBV6-1 to TRBJ2-3; D might be TRBD2 (6 bases). V gave up 7 bases and J gave up 0 bases, with 14 bases separating them. The CDR3 is 15 amino acids. Per germline, CDR1 MNHNS and CDR2 SASEGT. The CDR3 is CASKAGGSSTDTQYF. In nucleotides, the CDR3 is TGTGCCAGCAAGGCCGGGGGATCTAGCACAGATACGCAGTATTTT.

V is TRBV2 and J is TRBJ2-7; D is perhaps TRBD1 or TRBD2 (5 bases each). CDR3 length: 14 amino acids. V was cut by 5 bases and J by 9 bases, with 20 bases left in between. Germline CDR1 SNHLY, CDR2 FYNNEI. In DNA form, the CDR3 reads TGTGCCAGCAGTCCCGGGACGGGGTTCACGAGGCAGTACTTC. This translates into CASSPGTGFTRQYF.

This clonotype was seen more than once but under ten times. The rearrangement links TRBV7-2 to TRBJ2-3; 8 bases fit TRBD2. Trimming cost V 5 bases and J 3 bases; bases outside gene matches: 4. This CDR3 spans 14 amino acids. The germline CDR1 and CDR2 sequences are SGHTA and FQGNSA. The CDR3 spells CASSVSGITDTQYF. The CDR3 coding sequence is TGTGCCAGCAGCGTTAGCGGGATTACAGATACGCAGTATTTT.

This clonotype has a handful of counts. The V and J genes are TRBV4-1 and TRBJ1-5, with 8 bases fitting TRBD1. This CDR3 has 19 amino acids. Germline V CDR1 and CDR2: MGHRA, YSYEKL. V trimming: 4 bases; J trimming: 2 bases; junction bases outside the gene matches: 16. Here the CDR3 reads CASSLPYESGQGGNQPQHF. CDR3 in DNA: TGCGCCAGCAGCCTACCTTACGAGTCAGGACAGGGTGGCAATCAGCCCCAGCATTTT.

V and J are TRBV12-3 or TRBV12-4 and TRBJ1-1; unclear D gene. V shed 1 base and J shed 4 bases, with 4 bases lying between them. The CDR3 contains 12 residues. The chain's CDR3 is CASSLGVTEAFF. The CDR3 DNA reads TGTGCCAGCAGTTTAGGGGTCACTGAAGCTTTCTTT.

The chain is built from TRBV5-1 and TRBJ2-3; D is possibly TRBD2 (6 bases). The CDR3 runs 14 residues. Germline V lookup: CDR1 SGHRS, CDR2 YFSETQ. Trimming stripped 3 bases from V and 2 bases from J, with 10 bases between. This chain's CDR3 is CASSSGLITDTQYF. The CDR3 region has the DNA TGCGCCAGCAGCTCGGGACTGATCACAGATACGCAGTATTTT.

V usage is TRBV29-1 and J usage is TRBJ1-1; possibly TRBD1 for D (5 bases). V lost 7 bases and J 3 bases, leaving 18 bases between the germline ends. The CDR3 totals 14 residues. The germline V gene encodes CDR1 SQVTM and CDR2 ANQGSEA. The CDR3 bases are TGCAGCGCGCAAAGAGGGGCCCGGCACACTGAAGCTTTCTTT. Its protein product is CSAQRGARHTEAFF. Full variable domain (missing parts from reference TRBV29-1 and TRBJ1-1): SAVISQKPSRDICQRGTSLTIQCQVDSQVTMMFWYRQQPGQSLTLIATANQGSEATYESGFVIDKFPISRPNLTFSTLTVSNMSPEDSSIYLCSAQRGARHTEAFFGQGTRLTVV.

The V and J genes are TRBV5-1 and TRBJ2-7, with D maybe TRBD1 (7 bases). This CDR3 is built from 15 residues. Germline V lookup: CDR1 SGHRS, CDR2 YFSETQ. V was pared by 3 bases and J by 0 bases, with 13 bases between. The CDR3 spells CASSWGDRTSYEQYF. The CDR3 DNA reads TGCGCCAGCAGCTGGGGGGACAGAACCTCCTACGAGCAGTACTTC.

The chain carries TRBV19 and TRBJ2-1; TRBD2 might be the D (6 bases). CDR1 and CDR2 (germline): LNHDA, SQIVND (reference sequence). The CDR3 is 14 amino acids. Trimming left V 6 bases short and J 6 bases short, with 15 bases between. CDR3 sequence: CASRRPTEGNEQFF. DNA for the CDR3: TGTGCCAGTAGGAGACCTACGGAGGGCAATGAGCAGTTCTTC.